These T cell receptor beta chains were read from a single sample in a study of T cell repertoires in cytomegalovirus infection. TCRdb re-called the reads through MiXCR, storing one row per CDR3 protein. The sample carries nearly 450,000 distinct CDR3 sequences, approximately 30% recorded once. Material for sequencing was PBMCs. These receptors were collected from a human donor in good health (CMV status not recorded). Some clones in this sample may be carry-over from other donors' samples. Both conserved end residues are part of each CDR3. Fields, in order: V gene, D gene, clone size, J gene, CDR3 DNA, CDR3 protein. A D gene is named only where the DNA matches it firmly. The listing skips clone size in some rows; elsewhere it reads once, few, many or a size class.

TRBV12-3/TRBV12-4	-	few	TRBJ1-2	TGTGCCAGCAGTCCCGGACGTTACGATGGCTACACCTTC	CASSPGRYDGYTF
TRBV7-9	TRBD1	-	TRBJ1-6	TGTGCCAGCAGCTTAGGACAGGGGTCACCCCTCCACTTT	CASSLGQGSPLHF
TRBV7-2	-	many	TRBJ1-3	TGTGCCAGCAGCTTAGGCAGAGGGGCTGGAAACACCATATATTTT	CASSLGRGAGNTIYF
TRBV7-6	-	many	TRBJ2-1	TGTGCCAGCAGCAACCTAGTGGGCAAGTTCTTC	CASSNLVGKFF
TRBV19	-	few	TRBJ1-5	TGTGCCAGTATGGAAGGAGGGGCGGGGGGTCAGCCCCAGCATTTT	CASMEGGAGGQPQHF
TRBV12-3/TRBV12-4	-	many	TRBJ1-1	TGTGCCACTTTCTCAAGAGAGAGAGCTTTCTTT	CATFSRERAFF
TRBV23-1	-	few	TRBJ2-2	TGCGCCAGCAGTCAATCGAAGGGGCCCTACACCGGGGAGCTGTTTTTT	CASSQSKGPYTGELFF
TRBV7-7	-	few	TRBJ2-1	TGTGCCAGCAGCCCGAGCCGAAACGTCGATGAGCAGTTCTTC	CASSPSRNVDEQFF
TRBV7-6	-	many	TRBJ2-1	TGTGCCAGCAGCCGGGAGATTTCCAGCCACAATGAGCAGTTCTTC	CASSREISSHNEQFF
TRBV19	TRBD1	-	TRBJ1-1	TGTGCCAGTAGTTCTTCACAGGGGCTCCTGAACACTGAAGCTTTCTTT	CASSSSQGLLNTEAFF
TRBV5-5	-	once	TRBJ1-6	TGTGCCAGCAGTTGGACTACTCTTCATTCACCCCTCCACTTT	CASSWTTLHSPLHF
TRBV6-2/TRBV6-3	-	-	TRBJ2-7	TGTGCCAGCAAGGTTCGAACTTCCTCCTACGAGCAGTACTTC	CASKVRTSSYEQYF
TRBV7-2	-	many	TRBJ1-5	TGTGCCAGCAGCTTATATTTCGCTGGCGTCCCGTGGCGCAATCAGCCCCAGCATTTT	CASSLYFAGVPWRNQPQHF
TRBV20-1	-	many	TRBJ2-5	TGCAGTGCTCTACAAGAGACCCAGTACTTC	CSALQETQYF
TRBV6-1	TRBD1	many	TRBJ1-2	TGTGCCAGCAATAACAGGGGTAACTATGGCTACACCTTC	CASNNRGNYGYTF
TRBV12-3/TRBV12-4	TRBD1	few	TRBJ1-1	TGTGCCAGCAGTTTCCCAGGGGGAGGAACTGAAGCTTTCTTT	CASSFPGGGTEAFF
TRBV6-6	-	-	TRBJ1-5	TGTGCCAGCAGTTACGGCAGCCTTCAAAATCAGCCCCAGCATTTT	CASSYGSLQNQPQHF
TRBV28	-	-	TRBJ1-1	TGTGCCAGCAGTTTAGGTGGGGGGGTGACTGAAGCTTTCTTT	CASSLGGGVTEAFF
TRBV6-1	-	once	TRBJ2-2	TGTGCCAGCAGAGAGGACCAGAACGCCGCGAACACCGGGGAGCTGTTTTTT	CASREDQNAANTGELFF
TRBV7-6	-	-	TRBJ1-1	TGTGCAAGCAGCTTATCGGGACATCTAACGAACACTGAAGCTTTCTTT	CASSLSGHLTNTEAFF
TRBV6-1	-	-	TRBJ1-2	TGTGCCAGCAGTGAAGCGGCACGGAACTATGGCTACACCTTC	CASSEAARNYGYTF
TRBV15	-	-	TRBJ2-5	TGTGCCACCAGCAGAGTCCCAGTAGAGACCCAGTACTTC	CATSRVPVETQYF
TRBV6-2/TRBV6-3	-	-	TRBJ2-2	TGCGCCAGCAAGACAGAGAACACCGGGGAGGTGGTTTTT	CASKTENTGEVVF
TRBV28	-	many	TRBJ2-7	TGTGCCAGCAGTTTGGGACAAAAGCTCTCCTACGAGCAGTACTTC	CASSLGQKLSYEQYF
TRBV27	TRBD2	-	TRBJ2-3	TGTGCCAGCAGTTTGCGAGCGGGGACCACAGATACGCAGTATTTT	CASSLRAGTTDTQYF
TRBV7-2	-	-	TRBJ1-1	TGTGCCAGCAGCTTTAACACTCGAAGGTTAACTGAAGCTTTCTTT	CASSFNTRRLTEAFF